Below are 11 T cell receptor beta chains sequenced from a single sample in a study of T cells in Graves' hyperthyroidism and ophthalmopathy. It was RNA transcripts that yielded the amplified TCR beta CDR3 regions. Researchers ran a first-round RT-PCR on the TCR CDR3 using the HTBI primer set. MiXCR was run by TCRdb on the multiplex PCR reads, yielding one entry per CDR3 protein. The data hold approximately 400,000 distinct CDR3 sequences, with 15% observed a single time. The source material was blood. The source of these receptors is a woman in her twenties or thirties with Graves' hyperthyroidism.

V and J are TRBV2 and TRBJ1-5; weak D call: TRBD1 (5 bases). CDR3 length equals 15 residues. V lost 0 bases and J lost 4, with 10 bases in between. Germline V gene data show CDR1 as SNHLY and CDR2 as FYNNEI. CDR3 protein: CASSEAGGGNQPQHF. The CDR3 bases are TGTGCCAGCAGTGAAGCGGGGGGAGGTAATCAGCCCCAGCATTTT.

This clonotype was picked up many times. This rearrangement joins TRBV11-2 to TRBJ2-2; D gene ambiguous. CDR3 length: 14 amino acids. The germline V gene encodes CDR1 SGHAT and CDR2 FQNNGV. V lost 4 bases, J lost 4 bases, and 10 bases lay in between. The CDR3, as DNA: TGTGCCAGCAGCTCCCGTAAGAGCACCGGGGAGCTGTTTTTT. As protein: CASSSRKSTGELFF.

This clonotype showed up just a few times. The chain recombines TRBV3-1 with TRBJ2-7, with TRBD1 matching 7 bases. With 4 bases clipped from V and 9 bases from J, the junction kept 6 bases outside the gene matches. The CDR3 runs to 12 residues. Germline V gives CDR1 LGHDT, CDR2 YNNKEL (reference sequence). The CDR3 region has the DNA TGTGCCAGCAGCCCAACAGGGGCCGGGCAGTACTTC. Amino acids: CASSPTGAGQYF.

This clonotype has ten or more counts. The V gene is TRBV27, the J gene TRBJ2-1; 10 bases map to TRBD2. The CDR3 has 14 residues. CDR1 is MNHEY and CDR2 is SMNVEV in the germline V gene (reference sequence). J gave up 6 bases and V 5 bases, and 4 bases lay outside the gene matches. The CDR3 DNA is TGTGCCAGCAGTCCACGGACTAGCGGCAATGAGCAGTTCTTC. Protein product: CASSPRTSGNEQFF.

The sample holds many counts of this clonotype. The V and J genes are TRBV2 and TRBJ2-5; D is perhaps TRBD1 (6 bases). This CDR3 region has 14 residues. Germline V CDR1 and CDR2: SNHLY, FYNNEI. V was trimmed by 8 bases and J by 1 base, leaving 14 bases between them. CDR3 DNA: TGTGCCAGCGGGGAAACAGGGTTCCAAGAGACCCAGTACTTC. Its protein product is CASGETGFQETQYF.

The chain's CDR3 is CSIKGARTDTQYF. CDR3 coding DNA: TGCAGCATCAAGGGGGCTCGCACAGATACGCAGTATTTT. The chain couples TRBV29-1 to TRBJ2-3, with TRBD1 identical over 7 bases. After removal of 8 bases from V and 1 base from J, the junction contained 6 bases not matched to a gene. CDR3 length: 13 residues. Germline CDR1 is SQVTM and CDR2 is ANQGSEA.

This clonotype was seen repeatedly, ten times or more. V usage is TRBV28 and J usage is TRBJ1-2; D is possibly TRBD1 (5 bases). CDR1 is MDHEN and CDR2 is SYDVKM in the germline V gene. The V end lost 4 bases, the J end lost 1 base, and 19 bases lay between the germline ends. The CDR3 consists of 17 residues. DNA for the CDR3: TGTGCCAGCAGTTCCGGTGGAGGGGACTCTTATAACTATGGCTACACCTTC. Its translation is CASSSGGGDSYNYGYTF.

With respect to this clonotype: A single base separates this from a much larger clone, so it may be a read error. The V and J genes are TRBV15 and TRBJ2-7; TRBD2 agrees at 8 bases. V gave up 3 bases and J gave up 4 bases; unmatched junction bases: 8. CDR1 and CDR2 from the germline V gene are LNHNV and YYDKDF (reference sequence). The CDR3 has 15 amino acids. CDR3 sequence reads: CATSSILAEVYEQYF. The CDR3 DNA reads TGTGCCACCAGCAGTATACTAGCGGAAGTGTACGAGCAGTACTTC.

This clonotype occurred many times. This sequence joins TRBV28 and TRBJ2-7; the D gene is possibly TRBD1 (6 bases). The CDR3 spans 14 residues. The ends were cut back, 6 bases at V and 3 bases at J, with 15 bases in the middle. Germline V gene sequence: CDR1 MDHEN, CDR2 SYDVKM. CDR3: CASRSRGALYEQYF. CDR3 coding DNA: TGTGCCAGCAGATCCAGGGGAGCGCTCTACGAGCAGTACTTC.

The table lists this clonotype with many counts. The V call is TRBV10-3, the J call TRBJ2-5; a weak D match, TRBD1 (6 bases). Germline V gene lookup returns CDR1 ENHRY and CDR2 SYGVKD. This CDR3 has 13 amino acids. Between the trimmed V and J ends, which lost 8 bases and 2 bases, there was a span of 12 bases. The CDR3 coding sequence is TGTGCCATCGGGACCGGACAGCAAGAGACCCAGTACTTC. Amino acid sequence: CAIGTGQQETQYF.

This clonotype was recorded a few times. The J gene is TRBJ2-7, the V gene TRBV10-3; TRBD1 matches 7 bases. This CDR3 contains 14 residues. CDR1 is ENHRY, CDR2 SYGVKD, per germline. The J segment lost 4 bases and the V segment lost 6 bases, leaving 9 bases of the junction unmatched. The CDR3 DNA reads TGTGCCATCAGCGCAGGGACAGACGTGTACGAGCAGTACTTC. Translation: CAISAGTDVYEQYF.